A single sample gave rise to the 27 T cell receptor beta chains below, sequenced in a study of CD8 T cells in ankylosing spondylitis. What these receptors recognize is not known. Each CDR3 protein gets one entry after TCRdb re-called the 5' RACE reads with MiXCR. The sample yields about 210,000 distinct CDR3 sequences, approximately 7.3% seen once. Overall study results and limits: Several highly homologous variants made up a TCR beta motif, and this motif appeared characteristic of ankylosing spondylitis blood.

The sample comprised blood, either unsorted or a sorted T cell fraction (not recorded which). These receptors were taken from a male donor with ankylosing spondylitis.

Notes on this clonotype: This may come from a read error, since a much larger clone is one base off. The V and J genes are TRBV9 and TRBJ1-3; D remains ambiguous. The CDR3 has 14 residues. Trimming stripped 1 base from V and 1 base from J, with 6 bases between. Germline V CDR1 and CDR2: SGDLS, YYNGEE. CDR3: CASSVWVSGNTIYF. CDR3 coding DNA: TGTGCCAGCAGCGTATGGGTTTCTGGAAACACCATATATTTT.

In this sample, this clonotype turned up a few times. The V gene is TRBV18, the J gene TRBJ2-1; the D gene is possibly TRBD2 (6 bases). V was shortened by 2 bases and J by 6 bases, with 11 bases between the two germline ends. The CDR3 spans 14 residues. Germline CDR1 is KGHSH and CDR2 is LQKENI. The CDR3 is CASSPEEGPNEQFF. The CDR3 bases are TGTGCCAGCTCACCAGAGGAGGGCCCCAATGAGCAGTTCTTC.

The CDR3 sequence is CASRFYGGVTDTQYF. In DNA form, the CDR3 reads TGCGCCAGCAGATTCTACGGGGGGGTCACAGATACGCAGTATTTT. The V gene is TRBV5-1, the J gene TRBJ2-3; 8 nucleotides match TRBD2. CDR3 length: 15 amino acids. V lost 5 bases and J lost 2; bases outside the gene matches: 7. The germline V gene has CDR1 SGHRS and CDR2 YFSETQ.

The table lists this clonotype with many counts. The rearrangement links TRBV27 to TRBJ2-3, with a weak D call TRBD2 (6 bases). Per the germline V gene, CDR1 is MNHEY and CDR2 is SMNVEV (reference sequence). The CDR3 sequence is 17 residues long. V was pared by 0 bases and J by 2 bases, with 15 bases between. The CDR3 DNA follows: TGTGCCAGCAGTTTATCCTTCGCCGGAGGGCCCACAGATACGCAGTATTTT. As protein: CASSLSFAGGPTDTQYF.

V and J are TRBV19 and TRBJ2-7, with D possibly being TRBD2 (6 bases). The CDR3 is 15 amino acids. Trimming cost V 5 bases and J 2 bases, with 16 bases left between them. CDR1 is LNHDA, CDR2 SQIVND, per germline (reference sequence). The CDR3 spells CASSFGGWSTYEQYF. The CDR3 coding sequence is TGTGCCAGTAGTTTCGGGGGATGGAGCACCTACGAGCAGTACTTC.

The table lists this clonotype with a few counts. The chain couples TRBV7-6 to TRBJ2-1, with 10 bases lining up with TRBD2. Germline V CDR1 and CDR2: SGHVS, FNYEAQ. The V segment lost 0 bases and the J segment 4 bases; nucleotides outside the gene matches: 6. CDR3 length: 17 amino acids. The CDR3 protein is CASSLARSSGGYNEQFF. CDR3 DNA: TGTGCCAGCAGCTTAGCCCGCTCTAGCGGGGGTTACAATGAGCAGTTCTTC. Variable domain in full (rest from reference TRBV7-6 and TRBJ2-1): GAGVSQSPRYKVTKRGQDVALRCDPISGHVSLYWYRQALGQGPEFLTYFNYEAQQDKSGLPNDRFSAERPEGSISTLTIQRTEQRDSAMYRCASSLARSSGGYNEQFFGPGTRLTVL.

The table lists this clonotype with a few counts. The J gene is TRBJ2-3, the V gene TRBV6-4, with 11 positions matching TRBD2. Germline V CDR1 and CDR2: MRHNA, SNTAGT. This CDR3 has 15 amino acids. V lost 5 bases to trimming and J lost 2 bases; unmatched junction nucleotides: 3. DNA for the CDR3: TGTGCCAGCAGTCTAGCGGGAGGTTTCACAGATACGCAGTATTTT. Translating gives CASSLAGGFTDTQYF.

The rearrangement uses TRBV12-3 or TRBV12-4 and TRBJ2-5; D gene uncertain. Trimming pared 0 bases from V and 4 bases from J, leaving 6 bases between. The CDR3 is made up of 13 amino acids. The DNA of the CDR3 is TGTGCCAGCAGTTTAGCTTACGGAGAGACCCAGTACTTC. It yields the protein CASSLAYGETQYF.

This chain joins TRBV10-3 and TRBJ2-1; D uncertain. The CDR3 sequence is 17 residues long. Per the germline V gene, CDR1 is ENHRY and CDR2 is SYGVKD. Trimming removed 0 bases at V and 0 bases at J, with 12 bases between. The CDR3 DNA reads as TGTGCCATCAGTGAGTCGATGGCGGCAAACTCCTACAATGAGCAGTTCTTC. Its translation: CAISESMAANSYNEQFF.

This clonotype has a count of ten or more. Relative to the germline gene, one junction end is altered; a read error may explain this. The chain joins TRBV7-9 to TRBJ1-2; D not certain. The CDR3 length is 11 residues. Germline loops: CDR1 SEHNR, CDR2 FQNEAQ (reference sequence). The CDR3: CASSSGPYPSF. The CDR3 coding sequence is TGTGCCAGCAGCAGTGGGCCTTACCCCTCCTTC.

This clonotype showed up many times. The gene calls are TRBV12-3 or TRBV12-4 and TRBJ2-1; D not resolved. Trimming took off 0 bases at V and 15 bases at J, with 15 bases between the two ends. This CDR3 has 13 residues. CDR3: CASSLALVASPFF. CDR3 bases: TGTGCCAGCAGTTTAGCGCTAGTGGCAAGCCCGTTCTTC.

This clonotype was seen at least ten times. CDR3 residues: CASSRSVDEQYF. DNA for the CDR3: TGTGCCAGCAGCCGTTCGGTGGACGAGCAGTACTTC. This chain links TRBV4-2 with TRBJ2-7, with no clear D. This CDR3 is built from 12 residues. V was cut by 4 bases and J by 5 bases, with 9 bases left in between. CDR1 and CDR2 from the germline V gene are LGHNA and YNFKEQ.

This clonotype was detected ten times or more. This chain joins TRBV29-1 and TRBJ2-3, with D hard to call. The CDR3 is 11 amino acids. Germline V gene lookup returns CDR1 SQVTM and CDR2 ANQGSEA. Trimming removed 5 bases at V and 6 bases at J, with 9 bases between. CDR3 coding DNA: TGCAGCGTTCGTCCTTCTGATACGCAGTATTTT. It yields the protein CSVRPSDTQYF.

This clonotype has ten or more counts. The V and J genes are TRBV27 and TRBJ1-6; D may be TRBD1 (5 bases). Trimming pared 6 bases from V and 4 bases from J, leaving 16 bases between. The CDR3 is made up of 16 amino acids. CDR1 and CDR2 from the germline V gene are MNHEY and SMNVEV (reference sequence). The CDR3 nucleotides read TGTGCCAGCAGCGAATGGGGGGGGAAATATAATTCACCCCTCCACTTT. The encoded protein is CASSEWGGKYNSPLHF.

CDR3 residues: CAISESGARTDTQYF. CDR3 nucleotide sequence: TGTGCCATCAGTGAGTCTGGGGCGCGGACAGATACGCAGTATTTT. The V gene is TRBV10-3, the J gene TRBJ2-3, with a weak D call TRBD1 (5 bases). The CDR3 spans 15 residues. The V gene's germline CDR1 is ENHRY and CDR2 SYGVKD. V gave up 0 bases and J gave up 3 bases, with 10 bases separating them.

This clonotype was seen at least ten times. This chain joins TRBV28 and TRBJ2-5; D unresolved. The V and J ends lost 3 bases and 4 bases respectively, with 3 bases between them. This CDR3 region has 11 residues. From germline, CDR1 is MDHEN and CDR2 SYDVKM. The CDR3 region is CASSLSETQYF. The CDR3 DNA reads TGTGCCAGCAGTTTGTCAGAGACCCAGTACTTC.

In its sample, this clonotype was seen once. This chain joins TRBV4-1 and TRBJ2-7; 9 bases align to TRBD1. This CDR3 region has 16 residues. The germline V gene has CDR1 MGHRA and CDR2 YSYEKL. V trimming: 1 base; J trimming: 4 bases; junction bases outside the gene matches: 8. The CDR3: CASSQGPTGGGYEQYF. For the CDR3, the DNA is TGCGCCAGCAGCCAAGGTCCTACAGGGGGCGGATACGAGCAGTACTTC.

This clonotype was seen once. V is TRBV25-1 and J is TRBJ2-7; a weak D match, TRBD1 (5 bases). V gave up 1 base and J gave up 0 bases, with 10 bases separating them. The CDR3 spans 15 residues. The germline gives CDR1 MGHDK, CDR2 SYGVNS. In DNA form, the CDR3 reads TGTGCCAGCAGTGAATGGGGCGAGAGCTCCTACGAGCAGTACTTC. Protein: CASSEWGESSYEQYF.

This clonotype was counted ten times or more. The chain uses TRBV7-9 and TRBJ2-7; the D call may be TRBD1 or TRBD2 (5 bases each). The CDR3 is 17 amino acids. The germline V gene has CDR1 SEHNR and CDR2 FQNEAQ (reference sequence). Trimming pared 7 bases from V and 0 bases from J, leaving 22 bases between. The CDR3 region is CASINPVGEMDSYEQYF. The CDR3 DNA sequence: TGTGCCAGCATCAATCCCGTGGGGGAGATGGACTCCTACGAGCAGTACTTC.

This clonotype was counted ten times or more. The chain has TRBV20-1 and TRBJ2-7; D gene ambiguous. Between the trimmed V and J ends, which lost 5 bases and 2 bases, there was a span of 16 bases. Germline V gives CDR1 DFQATT, CDR2 SNEGSKA (reference sequence). This CDR3 is 14 amino acids long. In DNA form, the CDR3 reads TGCAGTGCTCTTCCTGAGACACCTACCTACGAGCAGTACTTC. It is translated as CSALPETPTYEQYF.

This chain joins TRBV20-1 and TRBJ1-2; D is ambiguous. The germline V and J ends were trimmed by 3 bases and 8 bases, with 19 bases remaining between them. Germline CDR1 DFQATT, CDR2 SNEGSKA (reference sequence). CDR3 size: 14 residues. The CDR3 loop is CSASDSAVARGYTF. CDR3 bases: TGCAGTGCTAGCGACTCAGCTGTGGCGCGAGGCTACACCTTC.

This clonotype was seen repeatedly, ten times or more. The chain recombines TRBV12-3 or TRBV12-4 with TRBJ2-5, with 14 positions matching TRBD2. V trimming: 6 bases; J trimming: 1 base; junction bases outside the gene matches: 7. This CDR3 region has 17 residues. As DNA, the CDR3 is TGTGCCAGCAGCCAATACGGACTAGCGGGGGGCCAAGAGACCCAGTACTTC. Its protein is CASSQYGLAGGQETQYF.

This clonotype appeared many times. The gene calls are TRBV28 and TRBJ2-5; 7 bases line up with TRBD1. This CDR3 is 14 amino acids long. CDR1 MDHEN and CDR2 SYDVKM come from the germline V gene. The V segment lost 2 bases and the J segment 5 bases; nucleotides outside the gene matches: 5. DNA for the CDR3: TGTGCCAGCAGTTTAGTAGGGGGCGGTGAGACCCAGTACTTC. Its protein is CASSLVGGGETQYF.

Concerning this clonotype: Being one base from a much bigger clone, this may be a read error. This rearrangement joins TRBV27 to TRBJ2-1, with D unresolved. Per germline, CDR1 MNHEY and CDR2 SMNVEV (reference sequence). CDR3 size: 14 residues. Here the CDR3 reads CASSLPVLYHEQFF. CDR3 in DNA: TGTGCCAGCAGTCTCCCTGTCCTCTACCATGAGCAGTTCTTC.

The sample holds a few counts of this clonotype. This chain joins TRBV20-1 and TRBJ2-7; D gene ambiguous. Germline assignment: CDR1 DFQATT and CDR2 SNEGSKA (reference sequence). V lost 2 bases to trimming and J lost 5 bases, with 7 bases between them. There are 11 residues in the CDR3. The CDR3 loop reads CSARKIHEQYF. The CDR3, as DNA: TGCAGTGCTAGAAAGATCCACGAGCAGTACTTC.

V and J are TRBV2 and TRBJ2-6; 9 bases align to TRBD1. The germline gives CDR1 SNHLY, CDR2 FYNNEI. CDR3 size: 16 residues. V gave up 5 bases and J gave up 3 bases; unmatched junction bases: 5. The CDR3 sequence: CASSRDRAGGANVLTF. CDR3 in DNA: TGTGCCAGCAGTCGGGACAGGGCAGGTGGGGCCAACGTCCTGACTTTC. The variable domain in full, with the rest retrieved from reference TRBV2 and TRBJ2-6, is EPEVTQTPSHQVTQMGQEVILRCVPISNHLYFYWYRQILGQKVEFLVSFYNNEISEKSEIFDDQFSVERPDGSNFTLKIRSTKLEDSAMYFCASSRDRAGGANVLTFGAGSRLTVL.

This clonotype was counted at least ten times. The chain recombines TRBV5-1 with TRBJ1-2; 7 bases fit TRBD1. V was clipped by 4 bases and J by 7 bases; unmatched bases: 16. This CDR3 spans 16 amino acids. CDR1 and CDR2 (germline): SGHRS, YFSETQ. The CDR3 DNA is TGCGCCAGCAGCCCAAGGCATCCGACAGGGCATTCTGGCTACACCTTC. This translates into CASSPRHPTGHSGYTF.